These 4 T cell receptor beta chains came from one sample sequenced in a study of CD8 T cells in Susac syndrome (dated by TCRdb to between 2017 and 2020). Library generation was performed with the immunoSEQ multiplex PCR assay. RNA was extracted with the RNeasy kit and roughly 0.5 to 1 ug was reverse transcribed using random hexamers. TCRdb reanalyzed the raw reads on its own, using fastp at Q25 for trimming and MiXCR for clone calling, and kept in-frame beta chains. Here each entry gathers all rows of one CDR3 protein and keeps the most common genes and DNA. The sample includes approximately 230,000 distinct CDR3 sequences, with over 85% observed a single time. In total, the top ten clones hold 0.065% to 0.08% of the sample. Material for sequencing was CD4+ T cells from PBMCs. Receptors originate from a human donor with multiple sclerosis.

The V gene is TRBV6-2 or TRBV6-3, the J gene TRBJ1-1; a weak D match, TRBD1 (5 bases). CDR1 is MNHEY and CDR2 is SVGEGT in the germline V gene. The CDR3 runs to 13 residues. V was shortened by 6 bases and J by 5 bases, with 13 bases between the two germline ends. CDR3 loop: CASRPGRRTEAFF. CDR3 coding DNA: TGTGCCAGCAGACCGGGACGACGGACTGAAGCTTTCTTT.

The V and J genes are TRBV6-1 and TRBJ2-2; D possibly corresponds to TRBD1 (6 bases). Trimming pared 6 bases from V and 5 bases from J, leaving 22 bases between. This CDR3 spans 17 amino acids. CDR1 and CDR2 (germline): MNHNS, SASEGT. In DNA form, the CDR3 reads TGTGCCAGCAGCCGATCCGCACCGACTACAGGGACCGGGGAGCTGTTTTTT. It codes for CASSRSAPTTGTGELFF.

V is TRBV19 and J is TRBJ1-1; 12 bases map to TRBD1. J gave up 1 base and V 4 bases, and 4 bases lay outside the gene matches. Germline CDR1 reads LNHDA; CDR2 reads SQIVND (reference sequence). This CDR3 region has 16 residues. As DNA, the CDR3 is TGTGCCAGTAGTAAATCGGGACAGGGGGCGAACACTGAAGCTTTCTTT. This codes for CASSKSGQGANTEAFF. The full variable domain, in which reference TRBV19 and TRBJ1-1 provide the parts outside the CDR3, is DGGITQSPKYLFRKEGQNVTLSCEQNLNHDAMYWYRQDPGQGLRLIYYSQIVNDFQKGDIAEGYSVSREKKESFPLTVTSAQKNPTAFYLCASSKSGQGANTEAFFGQGTRLTVV.

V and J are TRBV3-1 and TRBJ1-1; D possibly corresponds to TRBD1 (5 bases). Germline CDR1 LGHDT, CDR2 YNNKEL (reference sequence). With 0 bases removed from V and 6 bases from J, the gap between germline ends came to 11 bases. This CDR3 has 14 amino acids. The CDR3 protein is CASSQEVRGAEAFF. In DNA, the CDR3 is TGTGCCAGCAGCCAAGAGGTAAGGGGCGCTGAAGCTTTCTTT.